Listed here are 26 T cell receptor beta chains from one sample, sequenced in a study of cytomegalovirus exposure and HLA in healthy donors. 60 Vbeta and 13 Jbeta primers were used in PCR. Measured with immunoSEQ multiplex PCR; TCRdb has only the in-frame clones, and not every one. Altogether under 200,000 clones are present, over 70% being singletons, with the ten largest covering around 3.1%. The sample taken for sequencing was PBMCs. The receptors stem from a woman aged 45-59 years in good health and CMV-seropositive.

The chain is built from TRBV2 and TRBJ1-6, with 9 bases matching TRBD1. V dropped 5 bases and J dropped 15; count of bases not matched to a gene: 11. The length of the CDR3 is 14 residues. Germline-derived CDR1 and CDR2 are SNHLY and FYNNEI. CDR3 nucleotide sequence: TGTGCCAGCAGTACCGGACAGGGGATTGTGATCCTCCACTTT. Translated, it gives CASSTGQGIVILHF.

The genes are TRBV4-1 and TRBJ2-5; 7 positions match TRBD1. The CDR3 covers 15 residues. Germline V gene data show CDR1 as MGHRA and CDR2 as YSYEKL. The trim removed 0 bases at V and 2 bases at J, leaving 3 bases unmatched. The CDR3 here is CASSQDEGQQETQYF. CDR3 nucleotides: TGCGCCAGCAGCCAAGATGAGGGACAGCAAGAGACCCAGTACTTC.

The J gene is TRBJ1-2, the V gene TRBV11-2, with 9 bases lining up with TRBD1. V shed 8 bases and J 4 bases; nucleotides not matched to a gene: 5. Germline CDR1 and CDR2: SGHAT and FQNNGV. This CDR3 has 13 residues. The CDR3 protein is CASCPDRGYGYTF. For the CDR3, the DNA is TGTGCCAGCTGCCCGGACAGGGGCTATGGCTACACCTTC.

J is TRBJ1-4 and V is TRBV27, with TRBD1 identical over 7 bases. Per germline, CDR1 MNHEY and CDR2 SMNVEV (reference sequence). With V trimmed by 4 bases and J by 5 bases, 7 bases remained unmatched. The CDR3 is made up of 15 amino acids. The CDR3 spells CASSSLARGNEKLFF. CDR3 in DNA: TGTGCCAGCAGTTCCCTGGCCAGGGGGAATGAAAAACTGTTTTTT.

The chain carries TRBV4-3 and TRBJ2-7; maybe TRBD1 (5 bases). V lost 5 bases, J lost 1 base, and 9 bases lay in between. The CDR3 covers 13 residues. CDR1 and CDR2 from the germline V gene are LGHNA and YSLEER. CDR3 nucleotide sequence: TGCGCCAGCAGCACCCGACAGTCCTACGAGCAGTACTTC. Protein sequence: CASSTRQSYEQYF.

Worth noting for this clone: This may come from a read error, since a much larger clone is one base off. CDR3 region: CASSHDRGDEQYF. In DNA, the CDR3 is TGTGCCAGCAGTCACGACAGGGGGGACGAGCAGTACTTC. V and J are TRBV27 and TRBJ2-7; 9 nucleotides align to TRBD1. Germline-derived CDR1 and CDR2 are MNHEY and SMNVEV (reference sequence). V lost 5 bases to trimming and J lost 5 bases; unmatched junction nucleotides: 4. The CDR3 totals 13 residues.

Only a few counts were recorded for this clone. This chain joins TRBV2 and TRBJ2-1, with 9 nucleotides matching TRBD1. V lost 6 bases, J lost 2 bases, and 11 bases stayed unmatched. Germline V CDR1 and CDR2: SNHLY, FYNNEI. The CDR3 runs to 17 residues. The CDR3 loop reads CASRPPRTGETYNEQFF. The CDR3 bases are TGTGCCAGCAGACCCCCCCGGACAGGGGAGACCTACAATGAGCAGTTCTTC.

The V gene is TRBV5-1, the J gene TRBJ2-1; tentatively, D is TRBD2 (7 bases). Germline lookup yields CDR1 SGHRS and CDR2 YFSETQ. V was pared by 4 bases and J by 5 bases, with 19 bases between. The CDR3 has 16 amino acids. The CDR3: CASSPVGGAPHNEQFF. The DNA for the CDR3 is TGCGCCAGCAGCCCAGTGGGGGGGGCCCCACACAATGAGCAGTTCTTC.

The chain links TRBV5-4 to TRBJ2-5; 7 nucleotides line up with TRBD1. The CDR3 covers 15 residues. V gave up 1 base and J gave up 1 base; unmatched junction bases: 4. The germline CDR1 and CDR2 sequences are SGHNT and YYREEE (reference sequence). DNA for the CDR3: TGTGCCAGCAGCTTGACGACAGGGCCCCAAGAGACCCAGTACTTC. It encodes CASSLTTGPQETQYF.

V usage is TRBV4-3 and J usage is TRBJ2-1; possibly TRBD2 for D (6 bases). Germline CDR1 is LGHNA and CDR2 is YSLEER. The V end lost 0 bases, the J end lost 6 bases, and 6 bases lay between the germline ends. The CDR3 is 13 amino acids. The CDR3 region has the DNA TGCGCCAGCAGCCAAGAGGGGGGCAATGAGCAGTTCTTC. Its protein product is CASSQEGGNEQFF.

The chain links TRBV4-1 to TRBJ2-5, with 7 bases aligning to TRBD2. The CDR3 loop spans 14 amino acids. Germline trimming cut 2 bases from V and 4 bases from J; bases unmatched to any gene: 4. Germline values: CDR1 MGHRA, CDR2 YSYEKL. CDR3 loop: CASSQHREAETQYF. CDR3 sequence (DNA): TGCGCCAGCAGCCAACACCGGGAGGCAGAGACCCAGTACTTC.

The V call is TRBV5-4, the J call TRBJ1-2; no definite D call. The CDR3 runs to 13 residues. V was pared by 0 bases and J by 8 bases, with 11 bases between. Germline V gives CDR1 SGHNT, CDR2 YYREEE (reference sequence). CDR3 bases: TGTGCCAGCAGCTTGGACGGCTCTAGCGGCTACACCTTC. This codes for CASSLDGSSGYTF.

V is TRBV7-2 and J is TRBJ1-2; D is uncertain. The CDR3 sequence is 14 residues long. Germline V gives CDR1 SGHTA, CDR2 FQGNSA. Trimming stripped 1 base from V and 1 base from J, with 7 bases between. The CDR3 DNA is TGTGCCAGCAGCTTAGGGTACAGTAACTATGGCTACACCTTC. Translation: CASSLGYSNYGYTF.

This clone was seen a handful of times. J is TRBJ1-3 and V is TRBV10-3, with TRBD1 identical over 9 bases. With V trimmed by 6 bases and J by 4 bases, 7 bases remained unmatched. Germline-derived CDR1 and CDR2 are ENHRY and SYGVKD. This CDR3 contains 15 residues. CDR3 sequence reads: CAISDGDREGNTIYF. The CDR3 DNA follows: TGTGCCATCAGCGACGGGGACAGGGAAGGAAACACCATATATTTT.

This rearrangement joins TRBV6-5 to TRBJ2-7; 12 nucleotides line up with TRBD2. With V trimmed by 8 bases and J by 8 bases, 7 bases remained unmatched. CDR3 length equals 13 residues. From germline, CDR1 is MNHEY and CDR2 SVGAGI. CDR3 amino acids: CASLTSGSRKQYF. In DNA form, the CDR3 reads TGTGCCAGCCTGACTAGCGGGAGCCGGAAGCAGTACTTC.

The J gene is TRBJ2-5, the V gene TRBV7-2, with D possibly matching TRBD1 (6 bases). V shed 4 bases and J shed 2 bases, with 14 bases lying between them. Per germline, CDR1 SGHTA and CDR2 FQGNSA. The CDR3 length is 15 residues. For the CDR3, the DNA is TGTGCCAGCAGCTGGAGAGGGGGTGGGCAAGAGACCCAGTACTTC. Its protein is CASSWRGGGQETQYF.

The CDR3 sequence is CASSDVGATYNEQFF. CDR3 bases: TGTGCCAGCAGCGATGTGGGGGCTACGTACAATGAGCAGTTCTTC. The V gene is TRBV9, the J gene TRBJ2-1, with D tentatively TRBD1 (6 bases). CDR3 size: 15 residues. V lost 3 bases and J 4 bases, leaving 14 bases between the germline ends. Germline V gene lookup returns CDR1 SGDLS and CDR2 YYNGEE.

CDR3: CASSLSWKESPMNTEAFF. DNA for the CDR3: TGTGCCAGCAGTTTATCATGGAAGGAGAGCCCTATGAACACTGAAGCTTTCTTT. This chain uses TRBV28 with TRBJ1-1; no clear D gene. Germline CDR1 is MDHEN and CDR2 is SYDVKM. Deletions cut 1 base from V and 0 bases from J, with 18 bases between. The CDR3 is made up of 18 amino acids.

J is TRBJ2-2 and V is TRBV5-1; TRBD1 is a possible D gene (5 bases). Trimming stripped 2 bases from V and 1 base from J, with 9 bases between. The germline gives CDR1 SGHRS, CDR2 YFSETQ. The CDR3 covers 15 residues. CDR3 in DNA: TGCGCCAGCAGCTTCAACGGACAGAACACCGGGGAGCTGTTTTTT. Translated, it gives CASSFNGQNTGELFF.

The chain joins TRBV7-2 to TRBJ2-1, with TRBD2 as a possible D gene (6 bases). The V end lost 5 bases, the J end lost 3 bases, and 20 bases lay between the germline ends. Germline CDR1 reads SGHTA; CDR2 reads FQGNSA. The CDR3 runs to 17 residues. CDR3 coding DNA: TGTGCCAGCAGCCTCACGTTCGGGGGAGATGGCTACAATGAGCAGTTCTTC. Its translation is CASSLTFGGDGYNEQFF.

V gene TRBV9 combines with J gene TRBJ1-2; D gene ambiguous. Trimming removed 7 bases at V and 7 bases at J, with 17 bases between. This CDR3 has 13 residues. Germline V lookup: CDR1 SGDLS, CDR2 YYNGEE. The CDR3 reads CASRRSPVRGYTF. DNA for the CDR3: TGTGCCAGCCGTCGCAGTCCCGTCCGTGGCTACACCTTC.

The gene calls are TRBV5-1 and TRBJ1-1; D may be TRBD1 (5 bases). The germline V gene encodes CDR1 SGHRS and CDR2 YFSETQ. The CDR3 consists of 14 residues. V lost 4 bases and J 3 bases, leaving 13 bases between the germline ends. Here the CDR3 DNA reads TGCGCCAGCAGCCCCGAGGGGAGGTACACTGAAGCTTTCTTT. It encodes CASSPEGRYTEAFF.

CDR3 DNA sequence: TGCGCCAGCAGCTTGGGAGGGGGCGACGGGCACACCGGGGAGCTGTTTTTT. This encodes CASSLGGGDGHTGELFF. The rearrangement links TRBV5-1 to TRBJ2-2; 7 bases agree with TRBD1. Germline CDR1 is SGHRS and CDR2 is YFSETQ. The CDR3 has 17 residues. V lost 0 bases and J lost 3; bases outside the gene matches: 8.

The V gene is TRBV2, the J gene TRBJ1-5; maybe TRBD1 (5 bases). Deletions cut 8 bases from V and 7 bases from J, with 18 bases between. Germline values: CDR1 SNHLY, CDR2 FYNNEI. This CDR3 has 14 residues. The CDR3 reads CASGGSSLAQPQHF. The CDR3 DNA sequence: TGTGCCAGCGGGGGGTCTAGTTTAGCCCAGCCCCAGCATTTT.

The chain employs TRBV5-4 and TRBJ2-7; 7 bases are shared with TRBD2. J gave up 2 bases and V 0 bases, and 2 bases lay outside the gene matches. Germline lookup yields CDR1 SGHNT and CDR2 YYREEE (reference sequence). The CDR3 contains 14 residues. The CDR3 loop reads CASSLEAGPYEQYF. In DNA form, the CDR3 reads TGTGCCAGCAGCTTGGAAGCGGGACCCTACGAGCAGTACTTC.

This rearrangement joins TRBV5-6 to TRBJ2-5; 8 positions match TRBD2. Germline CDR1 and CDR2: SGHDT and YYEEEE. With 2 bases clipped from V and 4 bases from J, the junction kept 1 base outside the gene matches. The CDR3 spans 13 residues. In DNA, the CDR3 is TGTGCCAGCAGCTTCGGGGGGGCAGAGACCCAGTACTTC. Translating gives CASSFGGAETQYF.